This TCR beta chain comes out of a study of blood T cells in healthy people across ages. This clonotype was seen only a few times. V was pared by 7 bases and J by 0 bases, with 6 bases between. CDR3 length: 12 amino acids. Germline V CDR1 and CDR2: MDHEN, SYDVKM. Using a J-beta primer mix together with a sample-barcoded 5' primer, a second PCR was run for about 6 to 12 cycles. The template-switch adaptor, which had 12 random nucleotides, put a tag on each cDNA molecule. Each CDR3 protein gets one entry after TCRdb re-called the 5' RACE reads with MiXCR. The sample includes roughly 1,700,000 distinct CDR3 sequences, about 30% seen only once; the top ten take approximately 7.7%. Peripheral blood, approximately 10 milliliters per donor, was collected.

The sample taken for sequencing was blood. The TCR originated in a woman younger than 45 in good health. The genes are TRBV28 and TRBJ1-1; no clear D gene. CDR3 sequence (DNA): TGTGCCAGCAATTCCATGAACACTGAAGCTTTCTTT. This encodes CASNSMNTEAFF.